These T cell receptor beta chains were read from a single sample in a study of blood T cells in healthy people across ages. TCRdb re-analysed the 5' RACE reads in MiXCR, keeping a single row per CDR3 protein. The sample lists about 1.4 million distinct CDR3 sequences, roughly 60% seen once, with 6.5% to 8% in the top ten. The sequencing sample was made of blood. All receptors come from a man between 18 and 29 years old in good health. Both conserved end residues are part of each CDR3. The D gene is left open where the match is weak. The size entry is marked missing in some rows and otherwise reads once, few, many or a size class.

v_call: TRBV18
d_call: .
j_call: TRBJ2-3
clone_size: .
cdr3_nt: TGTCCTGGAGGCCTAAAACGCACAGATACGCAGTATTTT
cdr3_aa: CPGGLKRTDTQYF

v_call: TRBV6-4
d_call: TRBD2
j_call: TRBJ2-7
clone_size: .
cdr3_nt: TGTGCCAGCAGCCCTCAGGCTAGCGGCTCCTACGAGCAGTACTTC
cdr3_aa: CASSPQASGSYEQYF

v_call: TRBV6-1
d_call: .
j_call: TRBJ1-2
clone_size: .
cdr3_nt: TGTGCCAGCGGGGACGGCCACTATGGCTACACCTTC
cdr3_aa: CASGDGHYGYTF

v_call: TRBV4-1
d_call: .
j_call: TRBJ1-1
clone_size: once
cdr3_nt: TGCGCCAGCAGCCAATACTGGGTCGATGAGGCGAACACTGAAGCTTTCTTT
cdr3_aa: CASSQYWVDEANTEAFF

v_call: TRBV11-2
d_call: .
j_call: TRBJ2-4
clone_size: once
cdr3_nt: TGTGCCAGCAGCTTAGCTCATACTCGAGCCAAAAACATTCAGTACTTC
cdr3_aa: CASSLAHTRAKNIQYF

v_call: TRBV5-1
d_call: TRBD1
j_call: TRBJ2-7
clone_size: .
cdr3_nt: TGCGCCAGCAGCCAGAGCCGGACAGGCAGGGGATCTCTGTACAATGAGCAGTACTTC
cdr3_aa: CASSQSRTGRGSLYNEQYF

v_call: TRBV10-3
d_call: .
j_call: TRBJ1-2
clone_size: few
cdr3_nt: TGTGCCACTAGACTCAGATCAGGCTACACCTTC
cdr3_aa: CATRLRSGYTF

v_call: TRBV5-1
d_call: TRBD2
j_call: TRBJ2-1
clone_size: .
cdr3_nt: TGCGCCAGCAGCTTGGGGGCCGGGAGCGGGGGCTACAATGAGCAGTTCTTC
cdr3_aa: CASSLGAGSGGYNEQFF

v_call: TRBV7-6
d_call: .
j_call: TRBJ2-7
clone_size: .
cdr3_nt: TGTGCCAGCAGCGCTATCCAGTCCTACGAGCAGTACTTC
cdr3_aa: CASSAIQSYEQYF

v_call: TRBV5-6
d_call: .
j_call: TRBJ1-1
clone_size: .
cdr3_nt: TGTGCCAGCAGCTTGACAGGAACTTGTGAAGCTTTCTTT
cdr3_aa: CASSLTGTCEAFF

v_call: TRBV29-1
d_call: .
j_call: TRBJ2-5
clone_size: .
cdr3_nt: TGCAGCTTCACAGCCCCGGAGACCCAGTACTTC
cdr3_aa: CSFTAPETQYF

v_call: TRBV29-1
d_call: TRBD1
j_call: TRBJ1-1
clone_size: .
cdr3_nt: TGCAGCGTCCAACCGGGACAGGGGGCTTTCTTT
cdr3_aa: CSVQPGQGAFF

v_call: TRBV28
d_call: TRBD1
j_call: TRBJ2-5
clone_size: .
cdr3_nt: TGTGCCAGCAGTTCCGGGACAGGGGGCTTAGAGACCCAGTACTTC
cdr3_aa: CASSSGTGGLETQYF

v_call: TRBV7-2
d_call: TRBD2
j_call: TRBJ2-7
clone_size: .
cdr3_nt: TGTGTCAGCAGCCGGGACAGTTCTAGCGGGAGCTACGAGCAGTACTTC
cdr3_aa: CVSSRDSSSGSYEQYF

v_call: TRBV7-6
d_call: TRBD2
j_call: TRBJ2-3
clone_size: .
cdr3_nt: TGTGCCAGCAGCTTGGGAGCGGGGGGAGATACGCAGTATTTT
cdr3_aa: CASSLGAGGDTQYF

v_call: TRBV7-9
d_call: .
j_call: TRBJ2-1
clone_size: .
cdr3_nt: TGTGCCAGCAGCTTAGTGGGGAAATTGTACAATGAGCAGTTCTTC
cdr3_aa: CASSLVGKLYNEQFF

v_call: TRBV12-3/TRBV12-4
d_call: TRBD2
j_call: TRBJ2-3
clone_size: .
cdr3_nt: TGTGCCAGCAGACCCACTAGCGGGGCCCCAGATGCGCAGTATTTT
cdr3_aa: CASRPTSGAPDAQYF

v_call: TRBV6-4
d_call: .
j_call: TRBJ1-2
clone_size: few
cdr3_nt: TGTGCCAGCAGTGACTCCGCACAGGGCTCCTCCTATGGCTACACCTTC
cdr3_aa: CASSDSAQGSSYGYTF

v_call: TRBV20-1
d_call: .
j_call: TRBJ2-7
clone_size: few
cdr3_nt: TGCAGTGCTAGAGATACCGGCGGTTTGGCCTACGAGCAGTACTTC
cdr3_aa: CSARDTGGLAYEQYF